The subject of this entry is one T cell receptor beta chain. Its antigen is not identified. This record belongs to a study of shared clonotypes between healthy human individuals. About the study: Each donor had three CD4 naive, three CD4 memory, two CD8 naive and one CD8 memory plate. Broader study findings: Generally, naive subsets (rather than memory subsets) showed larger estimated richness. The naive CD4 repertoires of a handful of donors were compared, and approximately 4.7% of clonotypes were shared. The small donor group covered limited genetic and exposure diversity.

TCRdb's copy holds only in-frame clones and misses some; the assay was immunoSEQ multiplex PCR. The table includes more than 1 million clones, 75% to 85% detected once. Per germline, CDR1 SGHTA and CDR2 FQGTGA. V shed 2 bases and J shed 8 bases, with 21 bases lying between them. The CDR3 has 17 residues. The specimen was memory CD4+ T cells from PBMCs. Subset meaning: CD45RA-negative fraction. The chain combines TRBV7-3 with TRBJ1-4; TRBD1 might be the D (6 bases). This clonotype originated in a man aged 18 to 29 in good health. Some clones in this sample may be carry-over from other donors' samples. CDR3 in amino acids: CASSLGVTGAFWEKLFF. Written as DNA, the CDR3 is TGTGCCAGCAGCTTAGGAGTCACGGGGGCCTTTTGGGAAAAACTGTTTTTT. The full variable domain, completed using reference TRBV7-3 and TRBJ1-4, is GAGVSQTPSNKVTEKGKYVELRCDPISGHTALYWYRQSLGQGPEFLIYFQGTGAADDSGLPNDRFFAVRPEGSVSTLKIQRTERGDSAVYLCASSLGVTGAFWEKLFFGSGTQLSVL.